This TCR beta chain comes out of a study of graft-versus-host responses after intestinal transplantation. Whole-study context: Following induction with anti-thymocyte globulin, all recipients were given tacrolimus and steroids for around three years. Study-wide results and limits: With peak circulating GvH clone levels came an association with early post-transplant HvG declines. GvH clones were found in recipient marrow; some appeared first in ileum or blood. The study found high graft-versus-host to host-versus-graft clonal ratios in allografts of patients with graft-donor T cell macrochimerism.

Concerning this clone: Its specificity is unknown.

The V end lost 4 bases, the J end lost 0 bases, and 9 bases lay between the germline ends. The CDR3 spans 14 residues. Germline CDR1 and CDR2: ENHRY and SYGVKD. Data came from immunoSEQ multiplex PCR; TCRdb stores just in-frame clones and leaves some out. The sample includes roughly 73,000 clones, roughly 84% seen only once; the top ten take roughly 8%. The clonotype was recovered from a human donor who was the organ donor for an intestinal transplant. Sequences were derived from unstimulated CD8+ T cells sorted from spleen or lymph node cells, sampled before transplant. The rearrangement uses TRBV10-3 and TRBJ1-1, with a possible D match to TRBD1 (6 bases). The CDR3: CAISAGQMNTEAFF. In DNA form, the CDR3 reads TGTGCCATCAGTGCCGGACAGATGAACACTGAAGCTTTCTTT.